The present T cell receptor beta chain was sequenced within a study of blood T cells in healthy people across ages (dated by TCRdb to the mid-2010s). Background for the entire study: In model experiments, template switching captured roughly one uniquely barcoded TCR beta cDNA molecule for every two T cells. To track age-related changes in TCR beta repertoire diversity, the study relied on deep sequencing normalized with unique cDNA molecular identifiers. The donors were split into four age groups: young (average approximately 16 years), middle-aged (nearly 40), aged (62) and long-lived (over 80). Donors of different ages were randomly distributed across sequencing lanes to avoid experimental bias. The study analyzed two additional independent replicas of 1 million unique cDNA reads from the same blood draw for two donors, one aged 18 to 29 and one aged 80 or older. Beyond this particular receptor, the publication reports: Estimates of total diversity based on one million sequenced T cells were regarded as lower bounds and as underestimates. Conclusive comparison of naive and antigen-experienced compartments was prevented by the profiling of bulk unsorted PBMCs. Compared with the aged group, more naive CD4+ T cells, fewer expanded clones and increased TCR diversity were shown by the long-lived group, suggesting age selection. The percentage of naive T cells measured by flow cytometry correlated strongly with observed TCR beta diversity. The CMV infection status of donors was not known, potentially confounding age-related changes in expanded clonotypes. As age increased, observed TCR beta diversity per million T cells dropped in a roughly linear way, and a significant reduction was already evident by age 40.

Library creation used 5' RACE. The second PCR ran for roughly 7 to 11 cycles and used a J-beta primer mix along with a sample-barcoded 5' primer. Each TCR beta cDNA molecule received a unique molecular identifier from a template-switch 5' adaptor carrying 12 random nucleotides. Each sample yielded at least 2.5 million CDR3-containing paired-end reads. All of the RNA was converted into first-strand cDNA using the Mint cDNA synthesis kit, with a TRBC-specific oligonucleotide serving as the primer. Following uracil-DNA glycosylase treatment, a first 18-cycle PCR with universal primers M1SS and BC2_uni_R was performed on all cDNA. The paper's processing steps were these. For normalization, 1 million high-quality reads were randomly selected from each sample, with every read carrying a distinct molecular identifier. Instead of being binned into consensus sequences, reads with shared molecular identifiers were discarded. CDR3 identification, clonotype clustering and error correction used MiTCR with a Q25 quality threshold and the strictest error-elimination algorithm. Lower-bound total TCR beta diversity was estimated with a nonparametric unseen species model using Euler transformation. The public sequencing data were trimmed at Q25 with fastp and processed into clonotypes with MiXCR by TCRdb, which kept only in-frame beta chains. CDR3 protein sequences are deduplicated, and each keeps its most common genes and DNA. TCRdb assigned the V and J calls; the authors' analysis was not used. This sample lists 1.5 million to 2 million distinct CDR3 sequences; about 39% were detected once. Jointly, the top ten make up 23% of the sample.

The germline V gene (reference sequence) gives CDR1 as DFQATT and CDR2 as SNEGSKA. The CDR3 has 14 amino acids, counting the end cysteine and phenylalanine. The only DNA kept is the CDR3, 42 bases in frame from the first base. The trim is 4 bases for V and 7 bases for J, with a gap of 19 bases between the germline ends. This clonotype turned up a few times. This receptor's antigen is unknown. The record has no base qualities; no much larger clone is one base away. Donors were a few dozen systemically healthy Caucasian individuals from Russia aged 6 to 90 years. Each donor gave ten milliliters of peripheral blood, drawn into EDTA-treated Vacutainer tubes. PBMCs were isolated by Ficoll-Paque density-gradient centrifugation, with at least 6.5 million obtained per sample. Total RNA, at least 6 micrograms per sample, was extracted from PBMCs with Trizol reagent. Naive CD45RAhigh/CD27high T cell percentages were measured by flow cytometry on a PBMC aliquot from every donor.

The sequencing sample was made of blood. This clonotype was obtained from a human donor in good health. The rearranged chain carries TRBV20-1 and TRBJ1-2, and perhaps TRBD1 as D gene, on 6 matching bases. The sequenced DNA: TGCAGTGCTACCCACAGGGCCGAGAGAGCTGGCTACACCTTC. Its translation is CSATHRAERAGYTF.